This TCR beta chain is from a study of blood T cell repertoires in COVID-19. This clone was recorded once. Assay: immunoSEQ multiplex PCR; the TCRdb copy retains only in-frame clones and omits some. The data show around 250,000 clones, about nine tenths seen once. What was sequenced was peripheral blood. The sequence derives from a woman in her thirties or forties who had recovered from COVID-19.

The CDR3 loop reads CASSQDGGGGANVLTF. The DNA of the CDR3 is TGTGCCAGCAGCCAAGATGGGGGGGGCGGGGCCAACGTCCTGACTTTC. The chain links TRBV4-2 to TRBJ2-6, with TRBD2 as a possible D gene (7 bases). Trimming pared 0 bases from V and 4 bases from J, leaving 10 bases between. Germline assignment: CDR1 LGHNA and CDR2 YNFKEQ. The CDR3 covers 16 residues.